The 23 T cell receptor beta chains listed next were all sequenced from one sample in a study of identical twins. TCRdb recomputed calls from the 5' RACE reads with MiXCR, one row per CDR3 protein. This table has 500,000 to 600,000 distinct CDR3 sequences, 20% to 25% appearing once. The data also belong to a second study, concerning T cells expressing NK-cell markers.

Material for sequencing was CD4+ T cells sorted from blood. Receptors originate from a woman between 18 and 29 years old in good health.

The V gene is TRBV5-1, the J gene TRBJ2-3, with TRBD2 matching over 13 bases. With 4 bases clipped from V and 2 bases from J, the junction kept 4 bases outside the gene matches. CDR1 SGHRS and CDR2 YFSETQ come from the germline V gene. The CDR3 covers 16 residues. The CDR3 bases are TGCGCCAGCAGCGCGGGACTAGCGGGGAACACAGATACGCAGTATTTT. This encodes CASSAGLAGNTDTQYF.

The chain links TRBV12-3 or TRBV12-4 to TRBJ1-1; D unresolved. There are 10 residues in the CDR3. V was shortened by 6 bases and J by 8 bases, with 7 bases between the two germline ends. The CDR3 sequence is CASRATEAFF. The CDR3 DNA sequence: TGTGCCAGCAGGGCAACAGAAGCTTTCTTT.

The chain combines TRBV5-1 with TRBJ2-2; perhaps D is TRBD1 or TRBD2 (5 bases each). The CDR3 has 14 amino acids. Germline V lookup: CDR1 SGHRS, CDR2 YFSETQ. Trimming cost V 4 bases and J 4 bases, with 11 bases left between them. CDR3 sequence reads: CASSTRQFTGELFF. CDR3 DNA sequence: TGCGCCAGCAGCACTAGACAGTTCACCGGGGAGCTGTTTTTT.

This chain uses TRBV20-1 with TRBJ2-1; either TRBD1 or TRBD2 may supply D (5 bases each). Trimming took 5 bases from V and 10 from J, leaving 15 bases between them. Germline CDR1 and CDR2: DFQATT and SNEGSKA (reference sequence). CDR3 length equals 12 residues. CDR3 amino acids: CSALAGTKEQFF. DNA for the CDR3: TGCAGTGCTCTAGCAGGGACGAAAGAGCAGTTCTTC.

This clonotype was recorded many times. J is TRBJ2-1 and V is TRBV10-3; tentatively, D is TRBD2 (6 bases). V was pared by 3 bases and J by 2 bases, with 14 bases between. The CDR3 covers 16 residues. CDR1 is ENHRY and CDR2 is SYGVKD in the germline V gene. CDR3: CAISEYGTAAYNEQFF. The CDR3, as DNA: TGTGCCATCAGTGAATACGGGACTGCAGCCTACAATGAGCAGTTCTTC.

The sample holds many counts of this clonotype. V and J are TRBV5-6 and TRBJ2-1; tentatively, D is TRBD1 (6 bases). The CDR3 totals 13 residues. CDR1 SGHDT and CDR2 YYEEEE come from the germline V gene. Trimming removed 3 bases at V and 11 bases at J, with 15 bases between. The CDR3: CASSYNRVRKQFF. CDR3 DNA: TGTGCCAGCAGCTATAACAGGGTAAGGAAGCAGTTCTTC. Filled out from reference TRBV5-6 and TRBJ2-1, the complete variable domain reads DAGVTQSPTHLIKTRGQQVTLRCSPKSGHDTVSWYQQALGQGPQFIFQYYEEEERQRGNFPDRFSGHQFPNYSSELNVNALLLGDSALYLCASSYNRVRKQFFGPGTRLTVL.

As regards this clonotype: One end of the junction does not line up with germline, which may come from a read error. The chain has TRBV20-1 and TRBJ1-1; no firm D call. The germline CDR1 and CDR2 sequences are DFQATT and SNEGSKA (reference sequence). This CDR3 has 13 amino acids. In DNA, the CDR3 is TGCAGAGCTAGAGATAGGAAAAACACTGAAGCTTTCTTT. It translates to CRARDRKNTEAFF.

This clonotype was detected only a few times. The chain couples TRBV11-2 to TRBJ2-1; 7 bases match TRBD2. V lost 4 bases, J lost 1 base, and 10 bases stayed unmatched. The CDR3 loop spans 17 amino acids. CDR1 is SGHAT and CDR2 is FQNNGV in the germline V gene. DNA of the CDR3: TGTGCCAGCAGCTCTAGGACTAGTTTCCCGTCCTACAATGAGCAGTTCTTC. Translated, it gives CASSSRTSFPSYNEQFF.

The chain recombines TRBV6-5 with TRBJ2-5, with D unclear. The CDR3 consists of 12 residues. CDR1 and CDR2 from the germline V gene are MNHEY and SVGAGI. The V gene lost 2 bases and the J gene lost 10 bases, with 11 bases spanning the gap. For the CDR3, the DNA is TGTGCCAGCAGTTACGCGCCTGGGGACCAGTACTTC. Translation gives CASSYAPGDQYF.

This clonotype was observed a handful of times. DNA of the CDR3: TGCGCCAGCAGCCAGAACTGGGACTCTGGGGCCAACGTCCTGACTTTC. Encoded protein: CASSQNWDSGANVLTF. The chain combines TRBV4-3 with TRBJ2-6, with D hard to call. There are 16 residues in the CDR3. Looked up from germline, CDR1 is LGHNA and CDR2 is YSLEER. V was shortened by 3 bases and J by 0 bases, with 9 bases between the two germline ends.

This clonotype was observed a few times. The chain uses TRBV6-2 or TRBV6-3 and TRBJ2-1, with TRBD2 identical over 9 bases. Unmatched junction bases numbered 9, after V lost 6 bases and J lost 0 bases. This CDR3 contains 17 residues. The germline V gene has CDR1 MNHEY and CDR2 SVGEGT. The CDR3 spells CASRESSGVSSYNEQFF. The DNA for the CDR3 is TGTGCCAGCAGAGAATCTAGCGGGGTGAGCTCCTACAATGAGCAGTTCTTC.

This sequence joins TRBV20-1 and TRBJ2-1; 9 nucleotides agree with TRBD2. The V and J ends lost 1 base and 0 bases, in that order; junction bases with no gene match: 10. Germline-derived CDR1 and CDR2 are DFQATT and SNEGSKA (reference sequence). This CDR3 comprises 18 residues. The CDR3 sequence is CSARAWGSGRGSYNEQFF. Here the CDR3 DNA reads TGCAGTGCTAGAGCGTGGGGTAGCGGGAGAGGCTCCTACAATGAGCAGTTCTTC.

The chain recombines TRBV20-1 with TRBJ2-7, with D maybe TRBD1 (6 bases). CDR1 and CDR2 (germline): DFQATT, SNEGSKA (reference sequence). The CDR3 length is 13 residues. Deletions cut 6 bases from V and 3 bases from J, with 15 bases between. CDR3 sequence reads: CSAESRGHYEQYF. In DNA form, the CDR3 reads TGCAGTGCCGAAAGCCGGGGACACTACGAGCAGTACTTC.

This clonotype has ten or more counts. This chain links TRBV11-2 with TRBJ2-5; tentatively, D is TRBD2 (6 bases). From germline, CDR1 is SGHAT and CDR2 FQNNGV. This CDR3 is built from 14 residues. V lost 5 bases and J lost 2, with 12 bases in between. CDR3 region: CASSVSGPQETQYF. The DNA of the CDR3 is TGTGCCAGCAGCGTGAGCGGGCCACAAGAGACCCAGTACTTC.

This clonotype was detected only a few times. The gene calls are TRBV20-1 and TRBJ2-3, with TRBD2 identical over 8 bases. The germline CDR1 and CDR2 sequences are DFQATT and SNEGSKA (reference sequence). There are 13 residues in the CDR3. V lost 3 bases to trimming and J lost 3 bases; unmatched junction nucleotides: 2. The CDR3 region has the DNA TGCAGTGCTAGTATAGCGGGGACAGATACGCAGTATTTT. Protein product: CSASIAGTDTQYF.

The CDR3 sequence: CASSSFRQADTQYF. CDR3 nucleotides: TGTGCCAGCAGTTCATTTCGACAGGCGGATACGCAGTATTTT. V gene TRBV6-5 combines with J gene TRBJ2-3; D may be TRBD1 (6 bases). V lost 4 bases and J lost 6, with 14 bases in between. Looked up from germline, CDR1 is MNHEY and CDR2 is SVGAGI. The length of the CDR3 is 14 residues.

This clonotype was found a few times. The chain recombines TRBV20-1 with TRBJ2-1, with TRBD2 as a possible D gene (6 bases). Germline assignment: CDR1 DFQATT and CDR2 SNEGSKA (reference sequence). The CDR3 runs 16 residues. Trimming cost V 3 bases and J 3 bases, with 18 bases left between them. As DNA, the CDR3 is TGCAGTGCTAGGGTCAAGGAGGGGAGGTACTACAATGAGCAGTTCTTC. Amino acids: CSARVKEGRYYNEQFF.

As DNA, the CDR3 is TGCGCCAGCAAGGGTAGGGCGGGGGGTCGCACAGATACGCAGTATTTT. It translates to CASKGRAGGRTDTQYF. The chain couples TRBV5-1 to TRBJ2-3; TRBD2 matches at 8 bases. V dropped 6 bases and J dropped 1; count of bases not matched to a gene: 10. The germline gives CDR1 SGHRS, CDR2 YFSETQ. The CDR3 is 16 amino acids.

This clonotype has a handful of counts. The chain links TRBV3-1 to TRBJ2-2, with 8 bases matching TRBD1. Germline CDR1 and CDR2: LGHDT and YNNKEL (reference sequence). This CDR3 contains 16 residues. Trimming removed 4 bases from V and 7 bases from J; junction bases left unmatched: 11. DNA of the CDR3: TGTGCCAGCAGCCTATGGACAGGGTTCGGCGGCGGGGAGCTGTTTTTT. Translating it yields CASSLWTGFGGGELFF.

This clonotype has only a few counts. The chain couples TRBV9 to TRBJ2-3, with D unclear. V was trimmed by 0 bases and J by 0 bases, leaving 5 bases between them. The CDR3 is made up of 14 amino acids. Germline CDR1 is SGDLS and CDR2 is YYNGEE. DNA of the CDR3: TGTGCCAGCAGCGTAGGATTTAGCACAGATACGCAGTATTTT. Translation: CASSVGFSTDTQYF.

The J gene is TRBJ2-7, the V gene TRBV21-1. TRBV21-1 counts as a pseudogene. The CDR3 length is 11 residues. Here the CDR3 DNA reads TGTGCCGTATTGGGAACCTACGAGCAGTACTTC. It is translated as CAVLGTYEQYF.

There are a few counts of this clonotype. The chain is built from TRBV10-3 and TRBJ2-5; D remains ambiguous. Trimming pared 0 bases from V and 5 bases from J, leaving 10 bases between. Germline CDR1 and CDR2: ENHRY and SYGVKD. The CDR3 has 14 amino acids. CDR3 in DNA: TGTGCCATCAGTGAGTCTGTTAGTAGGGAGACCCAGTACTTC. Translating it yields CAISESVSRETQYF.

A few counts support this clonotype. V and J are TRBV5-1 and TRBJ2-1; TRBD2 is a possible D gene (7 bases). The CDR3 sequence is 16 residues long. Trimming shortened V by 4 bases and J by 3 bases, and 17 bases separated the two germline ends. CDR1 is SGHRS, CDR2 YFSETQ, per germline. CDR3 loop: CASSPSPGGHYNEQFF. The CDR3 region has the DNA TGCGCCAGCAGCCCGAGTCCCGGGGGGCACTACAATGAGCAGTTCTTC.